This TCR beta chain stems from a study of regulatory T cells in long-lasting Graves disease. Construction of TCR beta libraries relied on iRepertoire HTBI primers and on Arm-PCR targeting CDR3 regions. TCRdb re-called the multiplex PCR reads through MiXCR, storing one row per CDR3 protein. In the table there are around 400,000 distinct CDR3 sequences, approximately 12% of which are singletons. This clonotype has just a few counts. The antigen remains unidentified. General study findings and limits: Less diverse TCR repertoires were seen in persistent Graves' patients than in newly diagnosed ones. Persistent disease exhibited a predilection for TRBV28, TRBJ1-2 and TRBJ2-5.

This CDR3 contains 17 residues. Germline V gene data show CDR1 as LNHDA and CDR2 as SQIVND (reference sequence). V gave up 3 bases and J gave up 0 bases, with 15 bases separating them. Described time point: newly diagnosed GD, antithyroid drugs for less than 3 months. Researchers made the TCR library from RNA that was extracted from PBMCs. The same data also went into a second study, on T cells in Graves' hyperthyroidism and ophthalmopathy.

This chain uses TRBV19 with TRBJ2-1; D not certain. This clonotype was sampled from a woman aged 18-35 years with Graves disease. Material: peripheral blood mononuclear cells (PBMCs), obtained at new diagnosis, from a patient treated with antithyroid drugs. The CDR3 is CASSMVSGRSSYNEQFF. CDR3 nucleotides: TGTGCCAGTAGTATGGTATCCGGCAGAAGCTCCTACAATGAGCAGTTCTTC.